The TCR beta chain under discussion was sequenced for a study of T cells after yellow fever vaccination. With 4 bases clipped from V and 10 bases from J, the junction kept 11 bases outside the gene matches. Germline values: CDR1 KGHSH, CDR2 LQKENI. This CDR3 region has 14 residues. One entry per CDR3 protein results from TCRdb running MiXCR on the 5' RACE reads. Among 240,000 or so distinct CDR3 sequences listed, 6.9% were seen once. This clonotype was counted ten times or more. This chain connects TRBV18 to TRBJ2-7; 9 nucleotides agree with TRBD1. This TCR was recovered from a man aged 25 to 40 who received the YFV17D yellow fever vaccine. The material sequenced was CD4+ T cells sorted from PBMCs, taken 15 days after the yellow fever booster vaccination. CDR3 DNA sequence: TGTGCCAGCTCACTCGGGACAGGGCTCGCTGACCAGTACTTC. It specifies CASSLGTGLADQYF. Combining the CDR3 with reference TRBV18 and TRBJ2-7 gives the whole variable domain NAGVMQNPRHLVRRRGQEARLRCSPMKGHSHVYWYRQLPEEGLKFMVYLQKENIIDESGMPKERFSAEFPKEGPSILRIQQVVRGDSAAYFCASSLGTGLADQYFGPGTRLTVT.